Given below is one TCR beta chain in context. The clone's antigen remains unknown. No much larger clonotype is one base removed from it; base qualities were not supplied. The data originate from a study of human versus mouse CDR3 diversity and MHC coevolution (dated by TCRdb to the late 2010s). About the investigation overall: According to reports, the immunoSEQ assay detects one in 200,000 T cells and minimizes multiplex PCR amplification bias. As a reference point for TCR selection on multiple MHC II alleles, the study used human naive CD4 T cell repertoires and compared them against human-TCR-locus transgenic mice that have a single MHC II. Three healthy volunteer blood donors made up the human cohort, with one aged 30 to 39, one aged 40 to 49 and one aged 60 to 70 at collection. Valid reads per sample ranged from roughly 0.6 x 10^7 to 1.7 x 10^7 across mouse and human samples.

Overall study outcomes, separate from this receptor: According to iCHAO1 estimates, humans had the largest TCR beta repertoire, 1.7 million or so clonotypes, which was attributed likely to selection by multiple MHC II molecules. Repertoire diversity was not considered directly comparable between humans and mice because human T cells were selected on over 5 MHC II alleles. Among all the groups compared, the lowest clonal inequality scores came from most of the three human donors. On average, more CDR3 deletions and insertions were observed in humans than in mice, indicating greater exonuclease and TdT activity.

Fluorescence-activated cell sorting was used to pull naive CD4 T cells, meaning cells that were CD45RO-negative and CD62L-positive, out of the PBMCs. Around 50 ml of fresh peripheral blood was drawn per donor, and PBMCs were isolated by Ficoll density centrifugation. All samples were sorted on a FACSAria III instrument and reached purity above 95%. Inclusive of the bounding cysteine and phenylalanine, the CDR3 is 14 residues long. The entry retains the CDR3 DNA only, 42 bases that are in frame from base 1. Trimmed from V: 1 base; trimmed from J: 5 bases; junction bases lacking a gene match: 3. CDR1 and CDR2 are drawn from the germline V gene (reference sequence): GTSNPN, SVGIG. The QIAGEN blood and tissue kit was used to extract genomic DNA from sorted cells, and the DNA was quantified on a NanoDrop 1000. The immunoSEQ platform deep sequenced and quantified TCR alpha and beta chains by multiplex PCR of genomic DNA. Processing in the source paper ran as follows. TCR sequences were annotated using IMGT gene and region definitions. Out-of-frame rearrangements were used as a proxy for the preselection repertoire and compared with in-frame clonotypes. To estimate repertoire size, the study used the iCHAO1 estimator that comes with the immunoSEQ platform. A Gini index, which is based on the Lorenz curve, was applied to in-frame amino acid clonotypes to measure clonal inequality. Shared clonotypes were counted with the intersect function of the R package tcR, and similarity was scored with the Jaccard index. Principal component analysis of V, J and V-J usage frequencies was run with the R prcomp function without normalization. In TCRdb, the immuneACCESS table is reduced to in-frame sequences with V and J assigned. These tables do not hold every clone; where another copy was compared, an unresolved V gene accounts for under half, and the others remain unexplained. Clonal size and the V and J genes are those of that table, whereas D and trimming came from the DNA. This sample lists more than 55,000 clones; about 93% were detected once. Together, the top ten hold approximately 17% of the sample.

The clonotype was recovered from a person aged 55 to 70 in good health. The material sequenced was naive CD4+ T cells from blood. Explained via the paper, the cell subset or site label denotes: CD45RO-negative CD62L-positive naive CD4 T cells. The chain links TRBV30 with TRBJ1-4, and 8 junction bases match TRBD1. The CDR3 corresponds to CAWSGRQGNEKLFF. The nucleotides are TGTGCCTGGAGTGGCCGACAGGGGAATGAAAAACTGTTTTTT.